This T cell receptor beta chain was recorded in a study of regulatory T cells in long-lasting Graves disease. Sample time point: newly diagnosed GD, antithyroid drugs for less than 3 months. The authors made the TCR library using RNA they extracted from PBMCs. Study results and limitations: Patients with persistent disease shared over 2,500 public clonotypes, outpacing the roughly 970 shared by new patients. Persistent disease was associated with favored TRBV28 usage and with favored use of TRBJ1-2 and TRBJ2-5.

The table lists this clonotype with many counts. What it binds is unknown. V shed 5 bases and J 0 bases; nucleotides not matched to a gene: 5. CDR1 SGHAT and CDR2 FQNNGV come from the germline V gene. This CDR3 is 15 amino acids long. Arm-PCR of CDR3 regions and iRepertoire HTBI primers were the basis on which TCR beta libraries were built. TCRdb re-called the multiplex PCR reads with MiXCR, one entry per CDR3 protein. Among around 450,000 distinct CDR3 sequences listed, approximately 15% were seen once. This sample was also put to use in a study of T cells in Graves' hyperthyroidism and ophthalmopathy. As that study records: Using the HTBI primer set, a first-round RT-PCR was run on the TCR CDR3.

This TCR was recovered from a woman aged 25 to 39 with Graves disease. The sample was peripheral blood mononuclear cells (PBMCs), taken at new diagnosis, from a patient treated with antithyroid drugs. The rearrangement links TRBV11-2 to TRBJ2-7, with 9 bases fitting TRBD2. The CDR3 here is CASSAYSGSSYEQYF. The CDR3 nucleotides read TGTGCCAGCAGCGCCTATAGCGGGAGCTCCTACGAGCAGTACTTC.